The present T cell receptor (beta chain) was sequenced within a study of T cell responses to AZD1222 COVID-19 vaccine. Study-wide results and limits: Females outnumbered males among donors, who were mostly white British; clonal diversity was possibly underestimated. Unmutated regions of variants are reportedly targeted by nearly half of spike-specific TCRs. Seropositive AZD1222 recipients at baseline numbered only five to seven. Across the whole spike, CD4 TCRs peaked at regions 160-218 and 743-854.

This clone was recorded a few times. Its antigen is not identified. Using immunoSEQ multiplex PCR, the repertoire was profiled, and TCRdb retains in-frame clones only, with some absent. The sample records 150,000 to 200,000 clones, approximately 94% being singletons. The CDR3 covers 15 residues. Trimming pared 4 bases from V and 0 bases from J, leaving 12 bases between. Germline V gives CDR1 MGHRA, CDR2 YSYEKL. The chain joins TRBV4-1 to TRBJ1-1; D is uncertain. The sample was peripheral blood, taken on day 0 of AZD1222 vaccination. The TCR originated in an adult in good health. CDR3 nucleotide sequence: TGCGCCAGCAGCCCCCCGAGGCAGATGAACACTGAAGCTTTCTTT. Protein sequence: CASSPPRQMNTEAFF.